The rows below give T cell receptor beta chains drawn from one sample of a study of vaccination effects on CD4 cells after COVID-19. Sequenced by immunoSEQ multiplex PCR; TCRdb stores in-frame clones only, minus some. The table has 30,000 to 35,000 clones, 73% seen once. These TCRs' antigens remain unknown. Sequencing used CD4+ T cells from PBMCs cultured with HCoV-OC43 spike peptides, obtained before COVID-19 vaccination. These receptors all come from a human donor who received a COVID-19 vaccine. Each CDR3 is given with its conserved first and last residue. The D gene is left open where the match is weak. Size is stated for part of the rows, as once, few or many counts, or as a class when the clone is expanded.

NA	TRBV6-6	TRBJ2-7	NA	TGTGCCAGCAGTGACCTAGCGTTCGGAGAGCAGTACTTC	CASSDLAFGEQYF
NA	TRBV25-1	TRBJ2-3	NA	TGTGCCAGCAGTTGGCAACGTTCTAGCACAGATACGCAGTATTTT	CASSWQRSSTDTQYF
TRBD1	TRBV6-5	TRBJ2-5	NA	TGTGCCAGCAGTTCCCCGGGACAGGGTACAGAGACCCAGTACTTC	CASSSPGQGTETQYF
TRBD2	TRBV10-3	TRBJ2-5	NA	TGTGCCATCAGTGATTGGGGACTAGCGGGCTTTGGGGAGACCCAGTACTTC	CAISDWGLAGFGETQYF
NA	TRBV5-1	TRBJ1-2	NA	TGCGCCAGCAGCTTGATTCCAGATAACTATGGCTACACCTTC	CASSLIPDNYGYTF
NA	TRBV7-9	TRBJ1-2	NA	TGTGCCAGCAGCTTTAGCGGCAACTATGGCTACACCTTC	CASSFSGNYGYTF
NA	TRBV6-5	TRBJ1-2	NA	TGTGCCAGCAGTTCCCGACAGGATTCTAACTATGGCTACACCTTC	CASSSRQDSNYGYTF
TRBD1	TRBV5-1	TRBJ1-4	NA	TGCGCCAGCAGCCCTCTTGCGGACAGGGGTGAAAAACTGTTTTTT	CASSPLADRGEKLFF
TRBD1	TRBV30	TRBJ2-3	NA	TGTGCCTGGAGTGTCCCGGGACAGGCAGATACGCAGTATTTT	CAWSVPGQADTQYF
NA	TRBV5-4	TRBJ2-5	NA	TGTGCCAGCAGCTTATACAGGCCCCAAGAGACCCAGTACTTC	CASSLYRPQETQYF
TRBD2	TRBV10-3	TRBJ2-3	NA	TGTGCCATCAGTGTTACCGTAGCGGGAGAGCCTATCCTGCAGTCTCTCACAGATACGCAGTATTTT	CAISVTVAGEPILQSLTDTQYF
NA	TRBV11-2	TRBJ1-2	NA	TGTGCCAGCAGCTTAGATATTTGGGATTATGGCTACACCTTC	CASSLDIWDYGYTF
NA	TRBV3-1/TRBV3-2	TRBJ1-5	NA	TGTGCCAGCAGCCAAAGTGGAAGCAATCAGCCCCAGCATTTT	CASSQSGSNQPQHF
NA	TRBV5-1	TRBJ2-3	NA	TGCGCCAGCAGCTTGGTGGCCCTCCCTGATACGCAGTATTTT	CASSLVALPDTQYF
NA	TRBV9	TRBJ2-3	NA	TGTGCCAGCAGCGTAGGGGGCGGATTTAGCACAGATACGCAGTATTTT	CASSVGGGFSTDTQYF
TRBD1	TRBV7-9	TRBJ1-5	many	TGTGCCAGCAGCTTAGCCCTAGGACAGGGCAATCAGCCCCAGCATTTT	CASSLALGQGNQPQHF
TRBD2	TRBV6-7	TRBJ2-1	once	TGTGCCAGCAGTTACGTTCGAGCGGGAGGCGACAATGAGCAGTTCTTC	CASSYVRAGGDNEQFF
NA	TRBV15	TRBJ2-6	NA	TGTGCCACCAGCAGAAAATACAGGGTTCGAGGGTCTGGGGCCAACGTCCTGACTTTC	CATSRKYRVRGSGANVLTF
NA	TRBV19	TRBJ2-7	NA	TGTGCCAGTAGTATCTCGAGATACGAGCAGTACTTC	CASSISRYEQYF
TRBD2	TRBV6-4	TRBJ2-3	NA	TGTGCCAGCAGTGAAGCGGGGGGGGCCGGTACGCAGTATTTT	CASSEAGGAGTQYF
NA	TRBV5-1	TRBJ1-5	few	TGCGCCAGCAGCTTGGGAGTGGGGGGTAGCAATCAGCCCCAGCATTTT	CASSLGVGGSNQPQHF
NA	TRBV28	TRBJ1-2	NA	TGTGCCAGCAGTTTGGCAGGGTATGGCTACACCTTC	CASSLAGYGYTF
TRBD1	TRBV25-1	TRBJ1-1	NA	TGTGCCAGCACCCAGACAGGGTGGGGGACTGAAGCTTTCTTT	CASTQTGWGTEAFF
TRBD1	TRBV18	TRBJ1-2	NA	TGTGCCAGCTCACCCCAGGGGGCGACTCTAGAGGGCTACACCTTC	CASSPQGATLEGYTF
NA	TRBV6-5	TRBJ2-1	NA	TGTGCCAGCCTTAGATCAAGCTACAATGAGCAGTTCTTC	CASLRSSYNEQFF
NA	TRBV6-5	TRBJ2-7	NA	TGTGCCAGCAGAGCGGGTACCTACGAGCAGTACTTC	CASRAGTYEQYF
TRBD1	TRBV28	TRBJ1-6	once	TGTGCCAGCAGAGGGACAGGAGGATCACCCCTCCACTTT	CASRGTGGSPLHF
NA	TRBV9	TRBJ1-3	once	TGTGCCAGCAGCGTAGATTTGGGAAACACCATATATTTT	CASSVDLGNTIYF
TRBD2	TRBV28	TRBJ2-1	few	TGTGCCAGCGGGGCTAGCGGGGGTGGGAATGAGCAGTTCTTC	CASGASGGGNEQFF
NA	TRBV19	TRBJ2-2	NA	TGTGCCAGTACCCACCCGGGATTCACCGGGGAGCTGTTTTTT	CASTHPGFTGELFF
TRBD2	TRBV14	TRBJ2-1	NA	TGTGCCAGCAGCCTCCCCGGGACTAGAAGGAGTGAGCAGTTCTTC	CASSLPGTRRSEQFF
NA	TRBV2	TRBJ2-7	NA	TGTGCCAGCAGCAGGGAGAGCCACGAGCAGTACTTC	CASSRESHEQYF
NA	TRBV11-2	TRBJ2-5	NA	TGTGCCAGCAGCTTAGTCCCCGCTCGGGAGACCCAGTACTTC	CASSLVPARETQYF
TRBD2	TRBV30	TRBJ2-7	NA	TGTGCCTGGAGTTGGGAGGGGTACGAGCAGTACTTC	CAWSWEGYEQYF
TRBD2	TRBV28	TRBJ2-5	NA	TGTGCCAGCAGTTTTGGGGGGGTAGCGGAAGAGACCCAGTACTTC	CASSFGGVAEETQYF
NA	TRBV30	TRBJ1-1	many	TGTGCCTGGAGGATCGGAGGTCTAGCTTTCTTT	CAWRIGGLAFF
NA	TRBV4-1	TRBJ2-7	few	TGCGCCAGCAGCCCTCTCCGGAGGGCGTACGAGCAGTACTTC	CASSPLRRAYEQYF
NA	TRBV6-1	TRBJ1-2	NA	TGTGCCAGCAGTGAACATGTCAGGGTTGGCTACACCTTC	CASSEHVRVGYTF
TRBD1	TRBV6-4	TRBJ1-1	NA	TGTGCCAGCCGCTGGCAGGGGGAGGCCACTGAAGCTTTCTTT	CASRWQGEATEAFF
NA	TRBV7-2	TRBJ1-6	once	TGTGCCAGCAGCCCCCAGAAAGATAATTCACCCCTCCACTTT	CASSPQKDNSPLHF
TRBD1	TRBV5-6	TRBJ1-2	few	TGTGCCAGCAGCCGCAGACGACAGGGGCCTAACTATGGCTACACCTTC	CASSRRRQGPNYGYTF
NA	TRBV9	TRBJ2-2	few	TGTGCCAGCAGCGAGCAGACAACCAACACCGGGGAGCTGTTTTTT	CASSEQTTNTGELFF
NA	TRBV19	TRBJ1-1	NA	TGTGCCAGTAATCCCCGTCTGAACACTGAAGCTTTCTTT	CASNPRLNTEAFF
NA	TRBV11-2	TRBJ2-7	once	TGTGCCAGCAGCTTAGATCAAGGCCCCTACGAGCAGTACTTC	CASSLDQGPYEQYF
NA	TRBV7-2	TRBJ1-2	NA	TGTGCCAGCAGCTTAGGAAGGGTAGTCTACACCTTC	CASSLGRVVYTF